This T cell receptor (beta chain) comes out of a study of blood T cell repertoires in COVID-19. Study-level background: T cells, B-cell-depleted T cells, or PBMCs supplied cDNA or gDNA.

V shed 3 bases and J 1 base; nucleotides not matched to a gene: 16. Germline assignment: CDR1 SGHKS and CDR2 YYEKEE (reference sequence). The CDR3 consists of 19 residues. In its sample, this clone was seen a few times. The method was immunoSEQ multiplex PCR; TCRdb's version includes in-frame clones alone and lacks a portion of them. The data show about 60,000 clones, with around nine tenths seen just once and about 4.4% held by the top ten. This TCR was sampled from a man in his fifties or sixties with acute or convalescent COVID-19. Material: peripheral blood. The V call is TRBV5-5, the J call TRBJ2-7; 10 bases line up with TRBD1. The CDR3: CASSSTLWDRGSRSYEQYF. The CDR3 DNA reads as TGTGCCAGCAGCTCGACCCTTTGGGACAGGGGTTCGAGGTCCTACGAGCAGTACTTC.